The present entry profiles one T cell receptor (beta chain) with its context. Its antigen remains unknown. The sample belongs to a study of beta chain features in type 1 diabetes. Study background: Taken together, all samples contributed fewer than 110 million examined sorted cells.

Notes on the study in general: Within each of all four CD4+ subsets, Type 1 diabetes patients had TCRB CDR3s that were moderately but significantly shorter.

The study reverse transcribed the entire isolated RNA, so it sequenced expressed TCRB transcripts. Clones were sequenced by immunoSEQ multiplex PCR, and TCRdb holds only the in-frame ones, with some missing. The table lists roughly 330,000 clones, approximately 13% of them singletons. CDR3 size: 17 residues. Germline V CDR1 and CDR2: SGHTA, FQGNSA. V was shortened by 2 bases and J by 6 bases, with 22 bases between the two germline ends. Naive, central memory, regulatory and stem cell-like memory cells within the CD4+ compartment were sorted using CD45RO/CCR7/CD25/CD127/CD95/CD27. This rearrangement joins TRBV7-2 to TRBJ1-2; perhaps TRBD1 as D (6 bases). The sequencing sample was made of naive CD4+ T cells from blood. This receptor was taken from a woman aged 18 to 35 with type 1 diabetes. In DNA, the CDR3 is TGTGCCAGCAGCTTAACCGGTCTTTGGGGGCAGAGGAATGGCTACACCTTC. Protein product: CASSLTGLWGQRNGYTF.